Below, 19 T cell receptor beta chains from the same sample are listed, as sequenced in a study of metastatic and nonmetastatic thyroid tumors (dated by TCRdb to 2018 to 2021). Library method: PCR. The sequencer listed for this sample is Illumina HiSeq 4000. TCRdb reworked the public reads: Q25 trimming with fastp, MiXCR clone assembly, productive beta chains retained. Here the sample has 55,000 to 75,000 clones; less than 20% occur a single time. The biggest ten clones account for around 13% of the sample. None of the patients had been given any treatment before thyroid surgery. Sample: blood. The receptors come from a female donor with papillary thyroid cancer or a benign thyroid nodule (not recorded which). Some clones in this sample may be carry-over from other donors' samples.

This clone was counted ten times or more. This sequence joins TRBV15 and TRBJ1-4, with unresolved D. V lost 3 bases, J lost 2 bases, and 10 bases lay in between. Germline CDR1 reads LNHNV; CDR2 reads YYDKDF (reference sequence). CDR3 length: 15 residues. CDR3 nucleotides: TGTGCCACCAGCAGCTATAGAGGCACTAATGAAAAACTGTTTTTT. Amino acid sequence: CATSSYRGTNEKLFF.

The sample holds many counts of this clone. The genes are TRBV30 and TRBJ1-4; D might be TRBD1 (5 bases). V was pared by 5 bases and J by 0 bases, with 10 bases between. The V gene's germline CDR1 is GTSNPN and CDR2 SVGIG (reference sequence). The CDR3 contains 14 residues. CDR3 nucleotide sequence: TGTGCCTGGGCCCTGACAGCAACTAATGAAAAACTGTTTTTT. This sequence encodes CAWALTATNEKLFF.

This clone was seen at least ten times. The chain couples TRBV7-6 to TRBJ2-2, with TRBD2 as a possible D gene (7 bases). V dropped 5 bases and J dropped 4 bases, with 14 bases sitting between them. CDR3 length: 15 amino acids. CDR1 and CDR2 (germline): SGHVS, FNYEAQ. The CDR3 protein is CASSREAQGTGELFF. CDR3 in DNA: TGTGCCAGCAGCCGGGAGGCACAGGGCACCGGGGAGCTGTTTTTT.

There are many counts of this clone. The CDR3: CASSGGLAGSDEQFF. In DNA, the CDR3 is TGTGCCAGCAGCGGAGGACTAGCGGGAAGCGATGAGCAGTTCTTC. This chain connects TRBV9 to TRBJ2-1, with TRBD2 matching 12 bases. Germline assignment: CDR1 SGDLS and CDR2 YYNGEE. The CDR3 extends over 15 amino acids. V lost 3 bases to trimming and J lost 8 bases; unmatched junction nucleotides: 6.

This clone has at least ten counts. Written as DNA, the CDR3 is TGCGCCAGCAGCAGCTCCGGGACAGCATCCTTGGACTATGGCTACACCTTC. It is translated as CASSSSGTASLDYGYTF. This chain links TRBV5-1 with TRBJ1-2; 7 bases line up with TRBD1. V shed 4 bases and J 3 bases; nucleotides not matched to a gene: 15. The CDR3 has 17 amino acids. The germline V gene encodes CDR1 SGHRS and CDR2 YFSETQ.

This clone was detected many times. The rearrangement links TRBV6-1 to TRBJ1-5; D is uncertain. Looked up from germline, CDR1 is MNHNS and CDR2 is SASEGT. The germline V and J ends were trimmed by 3 bases and 11 bases, with 8 bases remaining between them. There are 11 residues in the CDR3. CDR3 amino acids: CASSEGLSQHF. CDR3 in DNA: TGTGCCAGCAGTGAGGGATTGTCCCAGCATTTT.

This clone was seen ten or more times. The chain employs TRBV28 and TRBJ2-1, with D unresolved. CDR1 and CDR2 (germline): MDHEN, SYDVKM. The CDR3 has 16 amino acids. Trimming pared 2 bases from V and 1 base from J, leaving 12 bases between. CDR3 protein: CASSLNKWGSYNEQFF. DNA for the CDR3: TGTGCCAGCAGTTTAAATAAGTGGGGATCCTACAATGAGCAGTTCTTC.

This clone was detected ten times or more. The rearrangement uses TRBV28 and TRBJ1-1; the match to TRBD1 covers 8 bases. The V gene end was trimmed by 6 bases and the J gene end by 5 bases; junction bases not matched to a gene: 8. Germline CDR1 MDHEN, CDR2 SYDVKM. The length of the CDR3 is 14 residues. The DNA for the CDR3 is TGTGCCAGCAGGGCAGGGGGCAAGTTGACTGAAGCTTTCTTT. Its translation is CASRAGGKLTEAFF.

This clone was counted only a few times. Since a much larger clone is just one base distant, this may be a read error. In nucleotides, the CDR3 is TGTGCCAGCAGGCCCCCAGTGGGATCGGCTTTCTTC. Its protein is CASRPPVGSAFF. This chain connects TRBV27 to TRBJ2-7; D remains ambiguous. This CDR3 has 12 residues. Per germline, CDR1 MNHEY and CDR2 SMNVEV (reference sequence).

This chain uses TRBV20-1 with TRBJ2-7; 9 bases are a match to TRBD1. J lost 5 bases, V lost 5 bases, and 16 bases had no gene match. The germline V gene has CDR1 DFQATT and CDR2 SNEGSKA (reference sequence). This CDR3 is built from 16 residues. CDR3 coding DNA: TGCAGTGCTCCTCTGGTCGGGGGACAGGGCAACAACGAGCAGTACTTC. As protein: CSAPLVGGQGNNEQYF.

This clone was seen many times. This may stem from a read error, because a much larger clone lies one nucleotide away. Different DNA sequences within this sample yield the same CDR3. This chain links TRBV12-3 or TRBV12-4 with TRBJ1-5, with D unresolved. V was trimmed by 6 bases and J by 2 bases, leaving 14 bases between them. The CDR3 covers 15 residues. The CDR3 region has the DNA TGTGCCAGCAGCCCCCTGGAGGGCGGCAATCAGCCCCAGCATTTT. This codes for CASSPLEGGNQPQHF.

At least ten counts were recorded for this clone. The genes are TRBV6-1 and TRBJ2-3, with TRBD2 matching over 13 bases. From germline, CDR1 is MNHNS and CDR2 SASEGT. The CDR3 loop spans 15 amino acids. The V gene end was trimmed by 7 bases and the J gene end by 1 base; junction bases not matched to a gene: 2. The CDR3 region has the DNA TGTGCCAGCACCGGACTAGCGGGAGGCACAGATACGCAGTATTTT. Translated, it gives CASTGLAGGTDTQYF.

The chain carries TRBV6-1 and TRBJ2-7; D ambiguous. The V and J ends lost 1 base and 3 bases respectively, with 7 bases between them. The CDR3 contains 13 residues. Germline-derived CDR1 and CDR2 are MNHNS and SASEGT. CDR3 region: CASSEGNGYEQYF. CDR3 DNA sequence: TGTGCCAGCAGTGAAGGGAACGGCTACGAGCAGTACTTC.

In its sample, this clone was seen many times. The V and J genes are TRBV11-2 and TRBJ2-5; D remains unclear. This CDR3 comprises 13 residues. Between the trimmed V and J ends, which lost 5 bases and 3 bases, there was a span of 10 bases. The V gene's germline CDR1 is SGHAT and CDR2 FQNNGV. CDR3 DNA sequence: TGTGCCAGCAGCCAAGGGTTAAAAGAGACCCAGTACTTC. It codes for CASSQGLKETQYF.

Details on this clone: The germline gene is not matched at one end of the junction; a read error may be the cause. The chain has TRBV12-3 or TRBV12-4 and TRBJ2-1; the D is unclear. CDR3 length: 13 residues. In DNA form, the CDR3 reads TGTGCCAACAGTTTTACCTTATCCAATGAGCAGCTCTTC. It specifies CANSFTLSNEQLF.

This clone was seen repeatedly, ten times or more. The chain couples TRBV5-4 to TRBJ2-7, with D perhaps TRBD1 or TRBD2 (5 bases each). Trimming took off 4 bases at V and 3 bases at J, with 11 bases between the two ends. Per germline, CDR1 SGHNT and CDR2 YYREEE (reference sequence). The CDR3 covers 13 residues. CDR3 sequence (DNA): TGTGCCAGCAGCCCAGGGACGTTCTACGAGCAGTACTTC. Its translation is CASSPGTFYEQYF.

This clone was found a few times. A much larger clone lies a single base off, so this may be a read error. The J gene is TRBJ2-5, the V gene TRBV27, with D unresolved. This CDR3 comprises 14 residues. Germline V gene sequence: CDR1 MNHEY, CDR2 SMNVEV (reference sequence). Here the CDR3 reads CSSSLTSRQETQYF. CDR3 nucleotide sequence: TGTTCCAGCAGTTTGACGAGTAGGCAAGAGACCCAGTACTTC.

This clone has at least ten counts. This chain joins TRBV28 and TRBJ2-1; D not resolved. The ends were cut back, 3 bases at V and 12 bases at J, with 9 bases in the middle. The germline V gene has CDR1 MDHEN and CDR2 SYDVKM. The CDR3 sequence is 11 residues long. The CDR3 region is CASSFQRGQFF. The CDR3 bases are TGTGCCAGCAGTTTCCAGCGTGGGCAGTTCTTC.

This chain connects TRBV7-9 to TRBJ1-2; TRBD1 might be the D (6 bases). From germline, CDR1 is SEHNR and CDR2 FQNEAQ (reference sequence). The CDR3 has 15 amino acids. Trimming cost V 6 bases and J 8 bases, with 22 bases left between them. The CDR3 here is CASSQPGQTRDGYTF. Written as DNA, the CDR3 is TGTGCCAGCAGTCAACCCGGACAGACGAGAGACGGCTACACCTTC.